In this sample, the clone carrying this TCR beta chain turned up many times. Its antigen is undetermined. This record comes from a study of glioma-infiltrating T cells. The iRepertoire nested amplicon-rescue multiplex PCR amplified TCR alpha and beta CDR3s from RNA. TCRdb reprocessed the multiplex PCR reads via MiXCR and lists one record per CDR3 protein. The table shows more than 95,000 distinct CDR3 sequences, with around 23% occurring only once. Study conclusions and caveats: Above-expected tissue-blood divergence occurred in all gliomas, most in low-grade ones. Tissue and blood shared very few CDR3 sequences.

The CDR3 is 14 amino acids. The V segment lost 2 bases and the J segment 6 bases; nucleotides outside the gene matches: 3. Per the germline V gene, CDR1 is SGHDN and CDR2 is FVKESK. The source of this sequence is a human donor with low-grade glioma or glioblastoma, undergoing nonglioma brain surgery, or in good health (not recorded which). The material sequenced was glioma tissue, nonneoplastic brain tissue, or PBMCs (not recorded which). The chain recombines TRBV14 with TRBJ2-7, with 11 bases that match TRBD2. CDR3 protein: CASSQTSGRSEQYF. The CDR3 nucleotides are TGTGCCAGCAGCCAAACTAGCGGGAGAAGCGAGCAGTACTTC.